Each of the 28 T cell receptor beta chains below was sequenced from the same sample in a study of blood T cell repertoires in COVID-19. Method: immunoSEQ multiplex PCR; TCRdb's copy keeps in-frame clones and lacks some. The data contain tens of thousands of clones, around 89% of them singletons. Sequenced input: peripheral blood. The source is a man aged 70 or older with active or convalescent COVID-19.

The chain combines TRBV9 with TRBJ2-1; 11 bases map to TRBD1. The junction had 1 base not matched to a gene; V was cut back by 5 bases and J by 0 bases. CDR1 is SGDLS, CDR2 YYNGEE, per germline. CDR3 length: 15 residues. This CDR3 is CASSGTGGSYNEQFF. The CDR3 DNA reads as TGTGCCAGCAGTGGGACAGGGGGCTCCTACAATGAGCAGTTCTTC.

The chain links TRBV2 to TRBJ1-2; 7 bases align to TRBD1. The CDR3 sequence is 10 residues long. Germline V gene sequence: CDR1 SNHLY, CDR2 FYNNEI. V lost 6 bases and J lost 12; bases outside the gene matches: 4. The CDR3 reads CASSLQGHTF. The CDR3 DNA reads TGTGCCAGCAGCTTACAGGGGCACACCTTC.

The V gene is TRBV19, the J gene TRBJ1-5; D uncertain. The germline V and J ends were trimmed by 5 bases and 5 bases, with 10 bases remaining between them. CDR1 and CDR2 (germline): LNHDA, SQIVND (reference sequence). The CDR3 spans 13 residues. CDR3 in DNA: TGTGCCAGTAGTCGAGACCTAGATCAGCCCCAGCATTTT. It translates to CASSRDLDQPQHF.

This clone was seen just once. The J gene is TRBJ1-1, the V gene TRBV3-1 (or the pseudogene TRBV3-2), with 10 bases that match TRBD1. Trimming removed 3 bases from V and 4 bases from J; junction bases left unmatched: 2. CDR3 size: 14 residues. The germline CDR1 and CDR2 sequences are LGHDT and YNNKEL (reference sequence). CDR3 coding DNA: TGTGCCAGCAGCCATAGGACAGGGGGCACTGAAGCTTTCTTT. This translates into CASSHRTGGTEAFF.

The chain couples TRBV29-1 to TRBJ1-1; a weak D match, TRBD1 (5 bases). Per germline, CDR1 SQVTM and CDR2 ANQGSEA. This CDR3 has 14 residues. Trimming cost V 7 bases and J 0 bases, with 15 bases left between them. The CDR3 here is CSAPSGQMNTEAFF. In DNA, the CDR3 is TGCAGCGCCCCCTCAGGGCAAATGAACACTGAAGCTTTCTTT.

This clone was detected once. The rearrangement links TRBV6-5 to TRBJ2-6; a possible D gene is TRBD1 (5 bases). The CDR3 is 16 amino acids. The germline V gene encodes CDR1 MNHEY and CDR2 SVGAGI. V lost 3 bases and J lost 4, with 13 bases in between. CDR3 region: CASSYLGDRGANVLTF. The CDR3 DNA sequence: TGTGCCAGCAGTTATTTAGGGGATAGGGGGGCCAACGTCCTGACTTTC.

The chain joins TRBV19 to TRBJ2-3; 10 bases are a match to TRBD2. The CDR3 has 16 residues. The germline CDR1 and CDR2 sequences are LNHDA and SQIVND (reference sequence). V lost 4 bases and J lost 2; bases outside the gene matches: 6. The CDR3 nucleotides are TGTGCCAGTAGTAGGGGAGCGGGGGGGTCCACAGATACGCAGTATTTT. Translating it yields CASSRGAGGSTDTQYF.

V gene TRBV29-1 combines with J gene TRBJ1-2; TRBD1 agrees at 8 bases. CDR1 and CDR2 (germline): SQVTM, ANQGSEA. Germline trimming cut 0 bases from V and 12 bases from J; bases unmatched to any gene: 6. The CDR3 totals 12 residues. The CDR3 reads CSVEETGDRHTF. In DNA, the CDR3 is TGCAGCGTTGAAGAGACAGGGGACCGGCACACCTTC. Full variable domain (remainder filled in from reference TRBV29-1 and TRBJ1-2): SAVISQKPSRDICQRGTSLTIQCQVDSQVTMMFWYRQQPGQSLTLIATANQGSEATYESGFVIDKFPISRPNLTFSTLTVSNMSPEDSSIYLCSVEETGDRHTFGSGTRLTVV.

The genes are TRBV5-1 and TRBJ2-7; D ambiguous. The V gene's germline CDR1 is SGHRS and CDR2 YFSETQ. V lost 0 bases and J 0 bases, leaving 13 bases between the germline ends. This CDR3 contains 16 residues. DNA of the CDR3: TGCGCCAGCAGCTTGGCCCTCTTGTCAGGCTCCTACGAGCAGTACTTC. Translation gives CASSLALLSGSYEQYF.

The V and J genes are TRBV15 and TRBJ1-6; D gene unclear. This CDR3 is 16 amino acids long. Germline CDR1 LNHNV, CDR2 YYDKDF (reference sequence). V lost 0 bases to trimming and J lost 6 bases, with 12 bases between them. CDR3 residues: CATSRDLGRPNSPLHF. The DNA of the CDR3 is TGTGCCACCAGCAGAGATTTGGGCCGACCTAATTCACCCCTCCACTTT.

The DNA of the CDR3 is TGTGCCAGCAGCCAAGTTCGGTCGCCTGGAGGAGCTTTCTTT. This gives the protein CASSQVRSPGGAFF. The rearrangement links TRBV3-1 (or the pseudogene TRBV3-2) to TRBJ1-1; D gene uncertain. Germline CDR1 is LGHDT and CDR2 is YNNKEL (reference sequence). Trimming removed 1 base from V and 10 bases from J, with 16 bases in between. This CDR3 contains 14 residues.

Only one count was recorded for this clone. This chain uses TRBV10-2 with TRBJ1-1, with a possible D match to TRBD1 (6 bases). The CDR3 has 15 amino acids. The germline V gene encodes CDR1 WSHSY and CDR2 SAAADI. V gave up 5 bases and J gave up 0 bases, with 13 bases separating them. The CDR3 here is CASSTNRALNTEAFF. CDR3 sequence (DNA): TGCGCCAGCAGTACGAACAGGGCCTTGAACACTGAAGCTTTCTTT.

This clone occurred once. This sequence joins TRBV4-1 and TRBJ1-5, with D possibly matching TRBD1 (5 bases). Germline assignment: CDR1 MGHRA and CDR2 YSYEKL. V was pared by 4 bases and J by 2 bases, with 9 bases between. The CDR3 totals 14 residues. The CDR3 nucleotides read TGCGCCAGCAGCCTTTTACAGGGCAATCAGCCCCAGCATTTT. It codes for CASSLLQGNQPQHF.

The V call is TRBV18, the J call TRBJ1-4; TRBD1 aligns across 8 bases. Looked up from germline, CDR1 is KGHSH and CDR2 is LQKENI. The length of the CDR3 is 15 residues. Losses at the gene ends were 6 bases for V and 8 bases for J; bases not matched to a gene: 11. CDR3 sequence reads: CASSLQSRDREKLFF. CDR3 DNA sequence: TGTGCCAGCTCCCTCCAGTCCCGGGACAGGGAAAAACTGTTTTTT.

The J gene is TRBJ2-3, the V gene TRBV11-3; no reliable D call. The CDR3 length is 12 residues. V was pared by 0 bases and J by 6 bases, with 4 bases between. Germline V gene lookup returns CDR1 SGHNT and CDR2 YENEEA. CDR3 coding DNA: TGTGCCAGCAGCTTAGATCGTGATACGCAGTATTTT. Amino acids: CASSLDRDTQYF.

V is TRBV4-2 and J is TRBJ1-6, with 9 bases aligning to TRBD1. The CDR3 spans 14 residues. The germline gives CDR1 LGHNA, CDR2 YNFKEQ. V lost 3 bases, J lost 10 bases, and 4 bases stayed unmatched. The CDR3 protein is CASSQEGQGSPLHF. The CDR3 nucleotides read TGTGCCAGCAGCCAGGAGGGACAGGGATCACCCCTCCACTTT.

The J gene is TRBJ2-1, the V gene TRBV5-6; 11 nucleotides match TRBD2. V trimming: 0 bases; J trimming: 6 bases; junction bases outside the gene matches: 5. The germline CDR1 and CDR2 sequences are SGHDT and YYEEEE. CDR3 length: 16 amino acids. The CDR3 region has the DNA TGTGCCAGCAGCTTGGTAATACTAGCGGGGGTCAATGAGCAGTTCTTC. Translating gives CASSLVILAGVNEQFF.

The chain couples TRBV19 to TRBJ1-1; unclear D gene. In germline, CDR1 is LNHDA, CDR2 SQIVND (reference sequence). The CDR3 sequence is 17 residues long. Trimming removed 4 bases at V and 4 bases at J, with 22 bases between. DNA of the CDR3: TGTGCCAGTAGTACAACGACCTTCCTTCGACGGGGCACTGAAGCTTTCTTT. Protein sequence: CASSTTTFLRRGTEAFF.

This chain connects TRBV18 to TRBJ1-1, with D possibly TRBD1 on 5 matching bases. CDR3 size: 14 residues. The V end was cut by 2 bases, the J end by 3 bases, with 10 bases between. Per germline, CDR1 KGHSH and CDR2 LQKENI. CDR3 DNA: TGTGCCAGCTCACCAACGTCGGGGGACACTGAAGCTTTCTTT. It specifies CASSPTSGDTEAFF.

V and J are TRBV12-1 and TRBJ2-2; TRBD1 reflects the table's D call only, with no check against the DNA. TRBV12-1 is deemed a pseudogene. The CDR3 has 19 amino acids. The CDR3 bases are TGTGCCAGCAGCCTCCTGTGGACAGAAGGTGGGATTGGGACCGGGGAGCTGTTTTTT. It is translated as CASSLLWTEGGIGTGELFF.

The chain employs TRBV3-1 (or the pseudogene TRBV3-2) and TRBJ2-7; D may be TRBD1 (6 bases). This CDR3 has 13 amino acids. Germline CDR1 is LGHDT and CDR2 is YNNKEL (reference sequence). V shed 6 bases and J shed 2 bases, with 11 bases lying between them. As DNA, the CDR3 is TGTGCCAGCAGTCCGGGACATCCCTACGAGCAGTACTTC. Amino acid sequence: CASSPGHPYEQYF.

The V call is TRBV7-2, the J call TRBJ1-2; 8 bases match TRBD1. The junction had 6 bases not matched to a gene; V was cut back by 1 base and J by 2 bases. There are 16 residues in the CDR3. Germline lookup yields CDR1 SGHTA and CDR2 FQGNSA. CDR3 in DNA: TGTGCCAGCAGCTTAGTGCTCGGACAGGGAAACTATGGCTACACCTTC. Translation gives CASSLVLGQGNYGYTF.

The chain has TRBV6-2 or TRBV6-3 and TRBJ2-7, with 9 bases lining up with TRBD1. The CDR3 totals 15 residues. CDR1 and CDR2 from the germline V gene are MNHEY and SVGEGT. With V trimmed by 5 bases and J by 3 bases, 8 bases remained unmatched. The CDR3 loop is CASSGPGQGDYEQYF. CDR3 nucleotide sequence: TGTGCCAGCAGTGGCCCGGGACAGGGTGACTACGAGCAGTACTTC.

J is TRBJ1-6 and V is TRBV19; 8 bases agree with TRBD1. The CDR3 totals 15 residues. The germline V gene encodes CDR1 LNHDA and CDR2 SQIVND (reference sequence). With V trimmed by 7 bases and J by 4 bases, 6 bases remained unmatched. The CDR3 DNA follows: TGTGCCAGTACACAGGGGGTCGTATATAATTCACCCCTCCACTTT. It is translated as CASTQGVVYNSPLHF.

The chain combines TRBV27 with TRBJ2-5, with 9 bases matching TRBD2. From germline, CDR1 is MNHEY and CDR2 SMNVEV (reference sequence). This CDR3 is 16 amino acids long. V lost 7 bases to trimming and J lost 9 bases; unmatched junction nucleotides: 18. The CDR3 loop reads CASTPFGSGGPGAQYF. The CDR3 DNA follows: TGTGCCAGCACCCCCTTCGGTAGCGGGGGTCCGGGGGCCCAGTACTTC.

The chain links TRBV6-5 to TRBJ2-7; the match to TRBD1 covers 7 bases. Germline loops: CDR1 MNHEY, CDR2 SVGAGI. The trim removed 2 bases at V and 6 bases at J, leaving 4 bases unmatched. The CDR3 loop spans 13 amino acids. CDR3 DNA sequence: TGTGCCAGCAGTTACAGCGACAGGGCCGAGCAGTACTTC. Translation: CASSYSDRAEQYF.

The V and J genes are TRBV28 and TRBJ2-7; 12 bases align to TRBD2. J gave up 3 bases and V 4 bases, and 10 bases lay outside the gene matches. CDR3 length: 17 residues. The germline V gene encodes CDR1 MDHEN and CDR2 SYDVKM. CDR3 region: CASSYLPGLAGNYEQYF. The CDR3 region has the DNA TGTGCCAGCAGTTACCTCCCCGGACTAGCGGGGAACTACGAGCAGTACTTC. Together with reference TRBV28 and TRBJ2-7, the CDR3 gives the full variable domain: DVKVTQSSRYLVKRTGEKVFLECVQDMDHENMFWYRQDPGLGLRLIYFSYDVKMKEKGDIPEGYSVSREKKERFSLILESASTNQTSMYLCASSYLPGLAGNYEQYFGPGTRLTVT.

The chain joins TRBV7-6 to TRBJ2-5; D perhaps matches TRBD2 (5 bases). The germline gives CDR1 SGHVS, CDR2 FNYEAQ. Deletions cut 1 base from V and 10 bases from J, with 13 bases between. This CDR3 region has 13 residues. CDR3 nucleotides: TGTGCCAGCAGCTTAGGGGGAGTCGGTCTCCAGTACTTC. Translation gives CASSLGGVGLQYF.